This TCR beta chain was retrieved from a study of Ad26.COV2.S vaccination and SARS-CoV-2 variants. General study results and limits: TCR breadth and depth estimates may have understated total T cell responses.

Treatment: 15 to 20 received Ad26.COV2.S at low or high dose, single or two shots; roughly 5 received placebo; per-sample allocation not given. Sample collection was performed on day 63 after the first vaccine or placebo injection. The individual, an adult aged 18-55 years, was a donor in Boston. What was given as vaccine was an Ad26 vector encoding Wuhan-strain SARS-CoV-2 spike. The assay was immunoSEQ multiplex PCR, and TCRdb's table has in-frame clones only and misses some. The sample shows 380,000 or so clones, 86% of them seen only once. Remarks on this clone: Its target is not known.

There are 13 residues in the CDR3. J was trimmed by 9 bases and V by 6 bases; bases with no gene match: 5. The germline CDR1 and CDR2 sequences are LGHDT and YNNKEL (reference sequence). The V gene is TRBV3-1 (or the pseudogene TRBV3-2), the J gene TRBJ2-2, with 9 bases that match TRBD2. Specimen: peripheral blood, collected in a trial of Ad26.COV2.S vaccine versus placebo. The receptor was isolated from a person aged 18-65 years who received the Ad26.COV2.S COVID-19 vaccine or a placebo. CDR3 loop: CASRLTSGRELFF. The CDR3 bases are TGTGCCAGCAGGCTTACTAGCGGGCGGGAGCTGTTTTTT.